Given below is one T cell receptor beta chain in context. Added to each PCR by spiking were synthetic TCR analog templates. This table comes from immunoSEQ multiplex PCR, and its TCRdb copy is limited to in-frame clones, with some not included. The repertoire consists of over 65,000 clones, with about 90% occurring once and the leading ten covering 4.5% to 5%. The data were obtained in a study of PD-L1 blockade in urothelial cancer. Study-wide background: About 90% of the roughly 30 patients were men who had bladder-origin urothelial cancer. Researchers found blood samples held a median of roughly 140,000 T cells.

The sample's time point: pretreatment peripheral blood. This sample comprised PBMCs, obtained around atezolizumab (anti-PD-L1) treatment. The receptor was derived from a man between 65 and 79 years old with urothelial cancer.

CDR3 nucleotide sequence: TGTGCCAGCAGCGGGCAGGTCTCGACCGGGGAGCTGTTTTTT. Translated: CASSGQVSTGELFF. The J gene is TRBJ2-2, the V gene TRBV9, with D hard to call. V was trimmed by 3 bases and J by 5 bases, leaving 11 bases between them. Germline CDR1 SGDLS, CDR2 YYNGEE. This CDR3 is built from 14 residues.